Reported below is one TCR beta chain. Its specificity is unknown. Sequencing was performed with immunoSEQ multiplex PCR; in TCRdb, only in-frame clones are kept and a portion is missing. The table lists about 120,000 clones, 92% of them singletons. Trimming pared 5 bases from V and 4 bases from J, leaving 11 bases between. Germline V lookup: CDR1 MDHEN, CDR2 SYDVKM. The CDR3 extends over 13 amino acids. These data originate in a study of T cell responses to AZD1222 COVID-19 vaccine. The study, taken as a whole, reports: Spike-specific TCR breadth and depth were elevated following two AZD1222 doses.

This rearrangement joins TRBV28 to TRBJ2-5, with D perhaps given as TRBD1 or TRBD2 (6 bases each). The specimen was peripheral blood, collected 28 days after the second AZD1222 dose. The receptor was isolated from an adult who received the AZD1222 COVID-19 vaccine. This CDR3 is CASSNGGGETQYF. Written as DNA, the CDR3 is TGTGCCAGCAGTAATGGAGGGGGAGAGACCCAGTACTTC.